Included here is one TCR beta chain sequence, with context. No antigen is known for it. UMI labels and 5' RACE were used to prepare the TRB cDNA libraries. For each CDR3 protein, TCRdb gives one entry from its re-call of the 5' RACE reads, without DNA. With 120,000 or so distinct CDR3 sequences in the sample, the ten largest clones hold roughly 0.59%. This sample was taken from a study of CXCR3-negative and CXCR3-positive naive CD8 T cells. In the study overall: Cumulative TRB read yield was about 140 million, averaging about 1.5 +/- 0.3 million per library. Study results and caveats: Both naive subsets had comparably high diversity; memory CD8+ cells much lower. CXCR3-negative and CXCR3-positive naive cells shared comparable TRBV-TRBJ usage, but memory cells did not. TRB CDR3 hydrophobicity was greater in CXCR3-positive naive cells than in CXCR3-negative naive cells.

The CDR3 is 16 residues long. Germline V gives CDR1 SGHVT, CDR2 SQSDAQ. Triplicate sorts, 300,000 or so cells apiece, were made for each CD8+ T cell subset. This chain connects TRBV7-4 to TRBJ1-1; the TCRdb D gene call, TRBD1, has no DNA to confirm it. The clonotype was recovered from a human donor in good health. Some clones in this sample may be carry-over from other donors' samples. The sample comprised naive CXCR3+ CD8+ T cells from blood. Subset meaning: CD45RO-CCR7+CD27+CD95- naive CD8+ T cells expressing CXCR3 (TNR3+). The CDR3 is CASSFRAYRLNTGAFF.